This TCR beta chain was observed in a study of glioma-infiltrating T cells after dendritic cell vaccination. Whole-study context: Monocyte-derived dendritic cells, cultured seven days with IL-4 and GM-CSF, were pulsed with autologous tumor lysate.

Sequenced by immunoSEQ multiplex PCR; TCRdb stores in-frame clones only, minus some. The sample has some 100,000 clones, approximately 87% seen once; the top ten hold under 3%. Study-level findings and limits: Survival was not directly related to TCR clonality in these patients.

None of the glioblastoma patients had an isocitrate dehydrogenase mutation. About this clone: Its antigen is still unknown.

V shed 5 bases and J 10 bases; nucleotides not matched to a gene: 2. From germline, CDR1 is SGHAT and CDR2 FQNNGV. The CDR3 spans 11 residues. J is TRBJ1-1 and V is TRBV11-2, with 9 nucleotides matching TRBD1. The receptor was isolated from a human donor with glioblastoma. The sequencing used blood, collected before dendritic cell vaccination. As DNA, the CDR3 is TGTGCCAGCAGCCTGGACAGGGGAGCTTTCTTT. Translation gives CASSLDRGAFF.